This T cell receptor (beta chain) was found in a study of cytomegalovirus exposure and HLA in healthy donors. General study findings and limits: TRBV6-2, TRBV6-3 and some other V segments were unresolvable in 87-base-pair reads. In vitro data verified a few CMV-associated chains as specific for CMV antigens.

Trimming took off 2 bases at V and 5 bases at J, with 12 bases between the two ends. The V gene's germline CDR1 is KGHSH and CDR2 LQKENI. CDR3 length equals 14 residues. All the people who gave samples were healthy bone marrow donors. Unrecorded for this donor was the CMV serostatus. A note on this clone: Its antigen is as yet unknown.

A multiplex PCR was run with 60 Vbeta primers and 13 Jbeta primers. Sequencing used immunoSEQ multiplex PCR; TCRdb keeps in-frame clones, though not all of them. The table lists 85,000 to 100,000 clones, roughly 82% of them singletons, with roughly 8.3% in the top ten. This receptor was identified in a human donor in good health. This rearrangement joins TRBV18 to TRBJ1-1; the D gene is possibly TRBD1 (6 bases). Sequenced: PBMCs. CDR3 nucleotide sequence: TGTGCCAGCTCACCAGGACAGAGTAGTACTGAAGCTTTCTTT. Translated, it gives CASSPGQSSTEAFF. Combining the CDR3 with reference TRBV18 and TRBJ1-1 gives the whole variable domain NAGVMQNPRHLVRRRGQEARLRCSPMKGHSHVYWYRQLPEEGLKFMVYLQKENIIDESGMPKERFSAEFPKEGPSILRIQQVVRGDSAAYFCASSPGQSSTEAFFGQGTRLTVV.